Listed below are T cell receptor beta chains from one sample, sequenced in a study of blood T cell repertoires in COVID-19. Libraries were prepared by immunoSEQ multiplex PCR; TCRdb keeps only in-frame clonotypes and omits some of them. The sample holds 100,000 or so clones; 75% to 90% are singletons and the top ten take approximately 31%. The sequencing sample was made of peripheral blood. The receptor source for this set is a woman aged 80 or over with acute or convalescent COVID-19. Both conserved end residues are part of each CDR3. The order of the fields is V gene, J gene, clone size, D gene, CDR3 DNA, CDR3 protein. D genes are given only for firm matches. Not every row has a clone size; where given, it reads once, few, many or a size class.

TRBV7-6,TRBJ2-7,-,TRBD1,TGTGCCAGCAGCGGTCCAGGGGGCAGGGAGCAGTACTTC,CASSGPGGREQYF
TRBV18,TRBJ2-6,-,-,TGTGCCAGCTCACCGAGCTCTGGGGCCAACGTCCTGACTTTC,CASSPSSGANVLTF
TRBV20-1,TRBJ2-5,-,TRBD2,TGCAGTGCTAGTTTCCCTAGCGGGGTGCTCCAAGAGACCCAGTACTTC,CSASFPSGVLQETQYF
TRBV7-4,TRBJ1-5,-,-,TGTGCCAGCAGCTTAAGGCTCGGGTTTCCTCACTTTTATCAGCCCCAGCATTTT,CASSLRLGFPHFYQPQHF
TRBV24-1,TRBJ1-2,-,TRBD1,TGTGCCACCATCCTAGGTCCAGGGGGCCCCTTCTATGGCTACACCTTC,CATILGPGGPFYGYTF
TRBV28,TRBJ1-5,-,-,TGTGCCAGCAGTTTAGGAGGGGTCTATCAGCCCCAGCATTTT,CASSLGGVYQPQHF
TRBV7-6,TRBJ2-1,-,-,TGTGCCAGCAGCTTAGGAGCGGACAGCTCCTACAATGAGCAGTTCTTC,CASSLGADSSYNEQFF
TRBV24-1,TRBJ2-3,-,-,TGTGCCACCAGTCTAGGTACGATCACAGATACGCAGTATTTT,CATSLGTITDTQYF
TRBV10-3,TRBJ1-2,few,TRBD1,TGTGCCATCAGTGAGTCTTGGACAGGGGGCAACTATGGCTACACCTTC,CAISESWTGGNYGYTF
TRBV5-4,TRBJ2-3,-,TRBD2,TGTGCCAGCAGCTCTAGCGGGGGGGTATCGGATACGCAGTATTTT,CASSSSGGVSDTQYF
TRBV9,TRBJ1-1,-,-,TGTGCCAGCGGTCCGGGGTTGGACACTGAAGCTTTCTTT,CASGPGLDTEAFF
TRBV5-6,TRBJ2-7,-,TRBD1,TGTGCCAGCAGCCTCAAACCTCAGGGGGCTTACGAGCAGTACTTC,CASSLKPQGAYEQYF
TRBV5-1,TRBJ2-1,-,TRBD2,TGCGCCAGCAACGACGGGACTAGCGGGTACAATGAGCAGTTCTTC,CASNDGTSGYNEQFF
TRBV5-1,TRBJ2-6,-,TRBD1,TGCGCCAGCAGCCTCCGGACAGGGCTGAGCTCTGGGGCCAACGTCCTGACTTTC,CASSLRTGLSSGANVLTF
TRBV19,TRBJ2-2,-,TRBD1,TGTGCCAGTAGTAAACAGGGGGCGAACACCGGGGAGCTGTTTTTT,CASSKQGANTGELFF
TRBV5-8,TRBJ1-4,-,-,TGTGCCAGCAGCTTGGCCGGTGGGGCAGCACCAAGAAAACTGTTTTTT,CASSLAGGAAPRKLFF
TRBV28,TRBJ1-2,-,-,TGTGCCAGCAGTTTTCGTGGACAAATGAGGTATGGCTACACCTTC,CASSFRGQMRYGYTF
TRBV28,TRBJ1-6,-,TRBD1,TGTGCCAGCAGTTTAGGGGACAGGGCTGTTTCACCCCTCCACTTT,CASSLGDRAVSPLHF
TRBV5-6,TRBJ2-1,-,TRBD2,TGTGCCAGCAGCCCGGGACCGACTAGCGGGGGAACCTACAATGAGCAGTTCTTC,CASSPGPTSGGTYNEQFF
TRBV7-9,TRBJ1-4,-,-,TGTGCCAGCAGCTATAGGGGATTTTTTAGGACTAATGAAAAACTGTTTTTT,CASSYRGFFRTNEKLFF
TRBV4-1,TRBJ2-2,-,-,TGCGCCAGCAGCCACCCCAGGGGCTGGGGCACCGGGGAGCTGTTTTTT,CASSHPRGWGTGELFF
TRBV5-1,TRBJ2-7,-,-,TGCGCCAGCAGCGCGAATCTCCACGAGCAGTACTTC,CASSANLHEQYF
TRBV24-1,TRBJ1-2,-,TRBD1,TGTGCCACCAGTGACCCGGGACAGGGGGACCGTCGCGGCTACACCTTC,CATSDPGQGDRRGYTF
TRBV5-1,TRBJ2-3,-,-,TGCGCCAGCAGCTTGAGCGGCCAGGTAGATACGCAGTATTTT,CASSLSGQVDTQYF
TRBV24-1,TRBJ2-1,-,TRBD2,TGTGCCACCAGTGACCTGAGCGGGGGGGCCTACAATGAGCAGTTCTTC,CATSDLSGGAYNEQFF
TRBV10-3,TRBJ2-7,-,TRBD2,TGTGCCACCCGCGGGGGGGCCGGCGAGCAGTACTTC,CATRGGAGEQYF